The present entry profiles one T cell receptor beta chain with its context. V was pared by 1 base and J by 10 bases, with 20 bases between. From germline, CDR1 is SGHTA and CDR2 FQGNSA. CDR3 length: 16 residues. The sample comes from a study of blood T cell repertoires in COVID-19. Overall study context: COVID-19 samples from acute and convalescent phases originated in the United States, Italy and Spain. In each case, the material was cDNA or gDNA derived from T cells, B-cell-depleted T cells, or PBMCs.

In the authors' methods: Amplification with reference gene primers provided the estimates of nucleated cell counts. The protocol was immunoSEQ multiplex PCR, while the TCRdb copy is restricted to in-frame clones and leaves out a portion. The V and J calls and clone size were taken over from that table, and D and trimming were inferred from the DNA. This table has 95,000 to 110,000 clones, about four fifths appearing once. This clonotype was obtained from a woman aged 80 or older with active or convalescent COVID-19. The chain has TRBV7-2 and TRBJ2-1; D perhaps matches TRBD2 (5 bases). The sequencing input was peripheral blood. This chain's CDR3 is CASSLEELGATGEQFF. As DNA, the CDR3 is TGTGCCAGCAGCTTAGAAGAACTAGGAGCTACGGGGGAGCAGTTCTTC. The whole variable domain, remainder taken from reference TRBV7-2 and TRBJ2-1, is GAGVSQSPSNKVTEKGKDVELRCDPISGHTALYWYRQSLGQGLEFLIYFQGNSAPDKSGLPSDRFSAERTGGSVSTLTIQRTQQEDSAVYLCASSLEELGATGEQFFGPGTRLTVL.